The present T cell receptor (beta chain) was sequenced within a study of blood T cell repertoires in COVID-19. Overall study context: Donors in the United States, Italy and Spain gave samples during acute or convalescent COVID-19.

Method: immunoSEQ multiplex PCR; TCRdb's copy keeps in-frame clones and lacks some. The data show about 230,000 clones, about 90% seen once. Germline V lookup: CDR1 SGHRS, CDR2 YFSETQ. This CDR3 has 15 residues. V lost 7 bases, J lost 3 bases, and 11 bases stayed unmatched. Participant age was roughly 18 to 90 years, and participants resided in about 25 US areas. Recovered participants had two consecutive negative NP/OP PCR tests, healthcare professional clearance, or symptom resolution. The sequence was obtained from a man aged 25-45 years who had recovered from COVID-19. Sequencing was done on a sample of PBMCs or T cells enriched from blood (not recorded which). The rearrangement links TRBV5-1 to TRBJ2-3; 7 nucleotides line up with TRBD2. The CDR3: CASGASAGLTDTQYF. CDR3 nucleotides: TGCGCCAGCGGGGCCTCAGCGGGATTGACAGATACGCAGTATTTT.